This TCR beta chain derives from a study of regulatory T cells in long-lasting Graves disease. General study points: Patients with persistent disease showed a bias toward TRBV28, TRBJ1-2 and TRBJ2-5. Those with persistent disease had in common more public clonotypes (2,741) than new patients (about 970).

This clonotype was counted many times. Its target is unknown. Time point: newly diagnosed GD, antithyroid drugs for less than 3 months. RNA from PBMCs was the source of the TCR library. The EDTA tubes were filled with approximately 10 milliliters of drawn peripheral blood. This CDR3 has 16 residues. Deletions cut 2 bases from V and 2 bases from J, with 13 bases between. Germline lookup yields CDR1 MDHEN and CDR2 SYDVKM. Relying on iRepertoire HTBI primers and Arm-PCR of CDR3 regions, the team built TCR beta libraries. TCRdb reanalysed the multiplex PCR reads using MiXCR and keeps one entry per CDR3 protein. The sample has approximately 360,000 distinct CDR3 sequences; roughly 10% are singletons. This sample was shared with a second study, whose subject was T cells in Graves' hyperthyroidism and ophthalmopathy. From that report: Progression to ophthalmopathy was predicted a median of approximately seven months early.

This sequence was found in a woman younger than 35 with Graves disease. This chain joins TRBV28 and TRBJ1-5; D perhaps matches TRBD1 (5 bases). The material sequenced was peripheral blood mononuclear cells (PBMCs), taken at new diagnosis, from a patient treated with antithyroid drugs. The DNA of the CDR3 is TGTGCCAGCAGTTTAAACAGCTGGGGGGGCAATCAGCCCCAGCATTTT. Its translation: CASSLNSWGGNQPQHF. The whole variable domain, filled in from reference TRBV28 and TRBJ1-5, reads DVKVTQSSRYLVKRTGEKVFLECVQDMDHENMFWYRQDPGLGLRLIYFSYDVKMKEKGDIPEGYSVSREKKERFSLILESASTNQTSMYLCASSLNSWGGNQPQHFGDGTRLSIL.